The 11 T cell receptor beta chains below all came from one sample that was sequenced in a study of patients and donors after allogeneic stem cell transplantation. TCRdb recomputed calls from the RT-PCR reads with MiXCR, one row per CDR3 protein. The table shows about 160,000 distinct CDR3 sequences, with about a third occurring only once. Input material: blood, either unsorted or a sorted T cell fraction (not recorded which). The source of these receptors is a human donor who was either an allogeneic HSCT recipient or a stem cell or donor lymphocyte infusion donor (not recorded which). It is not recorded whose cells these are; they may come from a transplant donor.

The CDR3 DNA reads TGTGCCAGCAGCCCACTAGCGGGGTTGGGCACCGGGGAGCTGTTTTTT. Amino acids: CASSPLAGLGTGELFF. This rearrangement joins TRBV12-3 or TRBV12-4 to TRBJ2-2; TRBD2 aligns across 10 bases. V dropped 6 bases and J dropped 4; count of bases not matched to a gene: 8. This CDR3 is 16 amino acids long.

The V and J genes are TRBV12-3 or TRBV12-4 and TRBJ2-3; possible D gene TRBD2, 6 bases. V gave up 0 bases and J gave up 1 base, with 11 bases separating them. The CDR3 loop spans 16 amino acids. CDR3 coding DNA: TGTGCCAGCAGTTTAGCGCTAGCGCCGCGCACAGATACGCAGTATTTT. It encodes CASSLALAPRTDTQYF.

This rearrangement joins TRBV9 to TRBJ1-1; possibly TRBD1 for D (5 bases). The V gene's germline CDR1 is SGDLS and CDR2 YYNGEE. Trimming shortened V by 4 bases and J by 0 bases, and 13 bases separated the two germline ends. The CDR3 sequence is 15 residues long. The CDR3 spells CASSPPGRVNTEAFF. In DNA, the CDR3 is TGTGCCAGCAGCCCACCGGGACGGGTGAACACTGAAGCTTTCTTT.

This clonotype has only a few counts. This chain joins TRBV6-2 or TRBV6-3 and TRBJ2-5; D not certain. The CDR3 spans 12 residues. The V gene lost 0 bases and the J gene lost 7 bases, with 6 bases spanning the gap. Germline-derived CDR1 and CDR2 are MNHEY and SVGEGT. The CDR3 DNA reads TGTGCCAGCAGTTACTCCTGGGCGACCCAGTACTTC. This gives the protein CASSYSWATQYF.

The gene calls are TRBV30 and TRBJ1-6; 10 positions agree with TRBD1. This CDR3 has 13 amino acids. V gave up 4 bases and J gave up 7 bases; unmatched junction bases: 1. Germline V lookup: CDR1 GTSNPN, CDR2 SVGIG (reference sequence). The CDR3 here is CAWTDRGNSPLHF. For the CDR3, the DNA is TGTGCCTGGACGGACAGGGGGAATTCACCCCTCCACTTT.

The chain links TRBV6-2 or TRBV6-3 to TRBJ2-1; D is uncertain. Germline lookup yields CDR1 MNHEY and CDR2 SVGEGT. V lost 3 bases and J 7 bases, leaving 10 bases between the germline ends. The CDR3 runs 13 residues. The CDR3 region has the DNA TGTGCCAGCAGTTATCCCCCTGGGAATGAGCAGTTCTTC. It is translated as CASSYPPGNEQFF.

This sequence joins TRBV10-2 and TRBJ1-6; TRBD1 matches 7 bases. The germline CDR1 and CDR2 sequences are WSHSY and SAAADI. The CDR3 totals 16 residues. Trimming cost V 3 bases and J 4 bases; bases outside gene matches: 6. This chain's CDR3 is CASSDLMTGYNSPLHF. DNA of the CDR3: TGCGCCAGCAGTGACCTCATGACAGGGTATAATTCACCCCTCCACTTT.

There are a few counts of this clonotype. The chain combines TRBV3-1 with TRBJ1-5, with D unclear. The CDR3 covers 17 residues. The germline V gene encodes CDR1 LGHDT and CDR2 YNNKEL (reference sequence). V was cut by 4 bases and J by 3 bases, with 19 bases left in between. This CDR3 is CASSPGFRPDSNQPQHF. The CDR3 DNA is TGTGCCAGCAGCCCCGGCTTCAGACCCGATTCCAATCAGCCCCAGCATTTT.

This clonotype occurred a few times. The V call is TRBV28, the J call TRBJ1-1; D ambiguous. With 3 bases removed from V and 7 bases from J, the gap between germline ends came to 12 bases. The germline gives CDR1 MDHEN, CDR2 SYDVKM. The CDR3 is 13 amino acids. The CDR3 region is CASSLGFFDEAFF. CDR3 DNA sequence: TGTGCCAGCAGTTTGGGATTTTTTGATGAAGCTTTCTTT.

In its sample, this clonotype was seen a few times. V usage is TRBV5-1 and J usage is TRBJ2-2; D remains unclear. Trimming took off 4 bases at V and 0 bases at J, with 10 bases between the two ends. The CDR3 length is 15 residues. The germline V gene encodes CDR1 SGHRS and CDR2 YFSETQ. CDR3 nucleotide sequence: TGCGCCAGCAGCCTACTCGCGGCGAACACCGGGGAGCTGTTTTTT. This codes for CASSLLAANTGELFF.

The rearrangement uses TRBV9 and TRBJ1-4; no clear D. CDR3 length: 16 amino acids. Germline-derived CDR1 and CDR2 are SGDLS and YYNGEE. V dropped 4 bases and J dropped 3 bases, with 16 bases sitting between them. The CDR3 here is CASSRGTGAANEKLFF. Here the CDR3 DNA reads TGTGCCAGCAGCCGGGGTACGGGTGCGGCTAATGAAAAACTGTTTTTT.